The TCR beta chain described here comes from a study of early T cells in non-severe SARS-CoV-2 infection. Overall study context: Whole-blood bulk RNA, unsorted, was sequenced, and chains were unpaired. Findings and limits, study-wide: Lookups in VDJdb leaned toward anti-spike CD8 responses and missed private and CD4 specificities.

This clonotype was observed at least ten times. Its antigen is as yet unknown. Attachment of unique molecular identifiers to individual cDNA molecules was performed. Using its own MiXCR run on the 5' RACE reads, TCRdb lists one record per CDR3 protein. The table lists 75,000 to 90,000 distinct CDR3 sequences, about 9.4% of them singletons. The V and J ends lost 6 bases and 1 base respectively, with 16 bases between them. CDR3 length: 16 amino acids. Germline assignment: CDR1 LNHDA and CDR2 SQIVND (reference sequence). The rearrangement uses TRBV19 and TRBJ2-4; the D gene is possibly TRBD1 (6 bases). The starting material was whole blood, obtained at baseline. This clonotype originated in an adult who was a healthcare worker with PCR-confirmed SARS-CoV-2 infection or an uninfected control (not recorded which). The CDR3 protein is CASSPGQHRAKNIQYF. DNA of the CDR3: TGTGCCAGTAGCCCCGGACAGCATAGGGCCAAAAACATTCAGTACTTC.